This TCR beta chain came from a study of blood T cell repertoires in COVID-19. In the study overall: COVID-19 samples from acute and convalescent phases originated in the United States, Italy and Spain.

This CDR3 has 15 residues. Trimming removed 4 bases from V and 7 bases from J; junction bases left unmatched: 7. Germline V gene sequence: CDR1 MNHEY, CDR2 SMNVEV (reference sequence). Cohorts were based on clinical histories the participants reported. Cohort 3 recovered donors had two negative PCRs, clearance, or symptom resolution. This clone was counted once. Original data processing: Counts of nucleated cells, estimated from reference gene primer amplification, were obtained. The assay was immunoSEQ multiplex PCR, and TCRdb's table has in-frame clones only and misses some. V and J calls and clone size are those listed in that table; D and trimming were worked out from the DNA. The data hold 200,000 to 250,000 clones, with about 80% observed a single time.

The sample taken for sequencing was PBMCs or T cells enriched from blood (not recorded which). The receptor's source is a man aged 55 to 70 who had recovered from COVID-19. The chain links TRBV27 to TRBJ2-2; 9 nucleotides agree with TRBD1. The DNA for the CDR3 is TGTGCCAGCAGTTCTCGGACAGGGGCGTACGGGGAGCTGTTTTTT. Amino acids: CASSSRTGAYGELFF.